The T cell receptor beta chain under discussion was sequenced for a study of T cells after yellow fever vaccination. At least ten counts were recorded for this clonotype. In germline, CDR1 is SGHKS, CDR2 YYEKEE (reference sequence). The CDR3 has 13 amino acids. With 4 bases removed from V and 4 bases from J, the gap between germline ends came to 9 bases. MiXCR, applied by TCRdb to the 5' RACE reads, yields one record per CDR3 protein. Here the sample spans 310,000 or so distinct CDR3 sequences, approximately 3.9% being singletons. The genes are TRBV5-5 and TRBJ2-1; D is ambiguous. This specimen consisted of PBMCs, obtained on the day of the yellow fever booster vaccination. This clonotype originated in a man between 18 and 29 years old who received the YFV17D yellow fever vaccine. The CDR3 loop is CASSRTDYNEQFF. The DNA for the CDR3 is TGTGCCAGCAGCCGAACAGATTACAATGAGCAGTTCTTC.